These 9 T cell receptor beta chains originate from one sample sequenced in a study of blood T cells in healthy people across ages (dated by TCRdb to the mid-2010s). The method behind the library was 5' RACE. TCRdb names Illumina HiSeq 2500 as the instrument used. The second PCR ran for about 7 to 11 cycles and used a J-beta primer mix along with a sample-barcoded 5' primer. TCRdb reprocessed the public reads (quality trimming at Q25 with fastp, clone calling with MiXCR) and kept in-frame beta chains. Rows are unified per CDR3 protein, each entry keeping the most common DNA and genes. The sample includes about 970,000 distinct CDR3 sequences, with roughly 51% observed a single time. Together, the top ten hold roughly 23% of the sample. The sequencing input was blood. The receptors stem from a woman between 55 and 75 years old in good health.

This chain's CDR3 is CASRGTGLNQPQHF. CDR3 coding DNA: TGTGCCAGCAGGGGTACAGGGTTGAATCAGCCCCAGCATTTT. The V and J genes are TRBV12-3 or TRBV12-4 and TRBJ1-5; D may be TRBD1 (6 bases). Trimming took 6 bases from V and 4 from J, leaving 13 bases between them. This CDR3 contains 14 residues.

This clonotype showed up just a few times. V usage is TRBV5-1 and J usage is TRBJ2-7, with TRBD2 matching 7 bases. With 5 bases clipped from V and 7 bases from J, the junction kept 12 bases outside the gene matches. Per germline, CDR1 SGHRS and CDR2 YFSETQ. The CDR3 is made up of 14 amino acids. This CDR3 is CASRISGTREEQYF. CDR3 DNA: TGCGCCAGCAGGATAAGCGGGACCCGTGAGGAGCAGTACTTC.

The rearrangement uses TRBV7-2 and TRBJ2-7; the D gene could be TRBD1 or TRBD2 (5 bases each). Trimming removed 5 bases from V and 5 bases from J, with 28 bases in between. This CDR3 region has 18 residues. Germline V gene sequence: CDR1 SGHTA, CDR2 FQGNSA. The chain's CDR3 is CASSPRKGPEWLANEQYF. DNA of the CDR3: TGTGCCAGCAGCCCGAGGAAGGGACCAGAATGGTTAGCGAACGAGCAGTACTTC.

The rearrangement joins TRBV11-2 to TRBJ2-5, with no clear D. The DNA end is a closer match to TRBJ2-7, so the J assignment may be wrong. The germline V gene encodes CDR1 SGHAT and CDR2 FQNNGV. The CDR3 is 14 residues long. CDR3 region: CASSPPGTPYEQYF. The CDR3 region has the DNA TGTGCCAGCAGCCCCCCGGGTACACCCTACGAGCAGTACTTC.

The V call is TRBV29-1, the J call TRBJ1-1, with D uncertain. The V end lost 6 bases, the J end lost 4 bases, and 12 bases lay between the germline ends. Per germline, CDR1 SQVTM and CDR2 ANQGSEA. This CDR3 is 12 amino acids long. The DNA of the CDR3 is TGCAGCGTCCGAACCGGGGTCACTGAAGCTTTCTTT. This codes for CSVRTGVTEAFF.

The J gene is TRBJ2-1, the V gene TRBV20-1; unclear D gene. The CDR3 length is 15 residues. CDR1 and CDR2 from the germline V gene are DFQATT and SNEGSKA (reference sequence). V lost 4 bases to trimming and J lost 0 bases, with 13 bases between them. In nucleotides, the CDR3 is TGCAGTGCTAAGGACGATTCCAGCTCCTACAATGAGCAGTTCTTC. Translation gives CSAKDDSSSYNEQFF.

The chain recombines TRBV10-1 with TRBJ2-1; 12 positions agree with TRBD2. V dropped 3 bases and J dropped 3; count of bases not matched to a gene: 21. CDR3 size: 22 residues. Germline values: CDR1 WNHNN, CDR2 SYGVQD (reference sequence). The CDR3 sequence: CASSDWTSGIRSKRRYYNEQFF. The CDR3 nucleotides read TGCGCCAGCAGTGATTGGACTAGCGGGATCCGCTCAAAAAGAAGGTACTACAATGAGCAGTTCTTC.

In its sample, this clonotype was seen many times. The rearrangement joins TRBV12-3 or TRBV12-4 to TRBJ2-1; D ambiguous. This CDR3 comprises 12 residues. Trimming took 3 bases from V and 8 from J, leaving 8 bases between them. Written as DNA, the CDR3 is TGTGCCAGCAGTTTGTCAGTCCATGAGCAGTTCTTC. Protein product: CASSLSVHEQFF.

V usage is TRBV12-3 or TRBV12-4 and J usage is TRBJ2-2; D not resolved. The V and J ends lost 5 bases and 7 bases respectively, with 5 bases between them. This CDR3 comprises 11 residues. The CDR3 DNA is TGTGCCAGCAGTCCGCGCGGGGAGCTGTTTTTT. As protein: CASSPRGELFF.